The next 4 T cell receptor beta chains were all read from a single sample in a study of T cell responses to AZD1222 COVID-19 vaccine. Data came from immunoSEQ multiplex PCR; TCRdb stores just in-frame clones and leaves some out. The table has about 120,000 clones, about 91% seen once; the top ten hold about 1.4%. The input for sequencing was peripheral blood, taken 28 days after the second AZD1222 dose. The receptors here all came from an adult who received the AZD1222 COVID-19 vaccine.

This clone has a single count. The chain is built from TRBV6-5 and TRBJ1-2, with no clear D. The CDR3 loop spans 12 amino acids. Trimming removed 0 bases at V and 5 bases at J, with 4 bases between. CDR1 and CDR2 (germline): MNHEY, SVGAGI. The DNA of the CDR3 is TGTGCCAGCAGTTACTCAGGGTATGGCTACACCTTC. Amino acid sequence: CASSYSGYGYTF.

The chain recombines TRBV10-1 with TRBJ1-5; no reliable D call. The CDR3 runs to 13 residues. Trimming removed 3 bases at V and 5 bases at J, with 8 bases between. The V gene's germline CDR1 is WNHNN and CDR2 SYGVQD (reference sequence). CDR3 nucleotide sequence: TGCGCCAGCAGTGATACCCGCGATCAGCCCCAGCATTTT. It codes for CASSDTRDQPQHF.

This chain connects TRBV7-2 to TRBJ1-6; 7 bases map to TRBD1. Germline CDR1 and CDR2: SGHTA and FQGNSA. The CDR3 has 14 amino acids. Trimming took 4 bases from V and 7 from J; bases not matched to a gene: 4. Here the CDR3 DNA reads TGTGCCAGCAGCTCCCGACAGGGAAATTCACCCCTCCACTTT. This codes for CASSSRQGNSPLHF.

This chain connects TRBV1 to TRBJ2-1; the D call TRBD2 from the table was never checked on the DNA. TRBV1 is a pseudogene locus. The CDR3 covers 15 residues. This chain's CDR3 is CTSSQAREEYNEQFF. The CDR3 DNA reads TGCACCAGCAGCCAGGCCCGGGAAGAATACAATGAGCAGTTCTTC.